This TCR beta chain was captured by sequencing in a study of T cells after yellow fever vaccination. Study results and caveats: High-abundance clonotypes from the bulk population could contaminate FACS-sorted repertoires. Clones that expanded after primary vaccination mostly reappeared after the booster (96% CD4, approximately 89% CD8). Overall, a small share of clonotypes was seen in both CD4 and CD8 compartments.

Per germline, CDR1 SGHRS and CDR2 YFSETQ. This CDR3 is built from 13 residues. Trimming took 3 bases from V and 3 from J, leaving 9 bases between them. A 5'RACE template-switching step, the method used to make TCR cDNA, added a universal primer site and UMIs. TCRdb re-analysed the 5' RACE reads in MiXCR, keeping a single row per CDR3 protein. The repertoire consists of about 150,000 distinct CDR3 sequences, with approximately 6.6% occurring once and the leading ten covering approximately 0.64%. At least ten counts were recorded for this clonotype. Antigen: not known. V is TRBV5-1 and J is TRBJ2-5; perhaps D is TRBD1 or TRBD2 (5 bases each). Material: CD4+ T cells sorted from PBMCs, obtained 10 days after the yellow fever booster vaccination. The sequence derives from a young man who received the YFV17D yellow fever vaccine. CDR3 protein: CASSWGSEETQYF. CDR3 in DNA: TGCGCCAGCAGCTGGGGGAGTGAAGAGACCCAGTACTTC.